These 7 T cell receptor beta chains were sequenced from one sample in a study of cytomegalovirus exposure and HLA in healthy donors. The PCR had 60 Vbeta and 13 Jbeta primers. TCRdb's table, derived via immunoSEQ multiplex PCR, lists solely in-frame clones and lacks some. Of fewer than 200,000 clones in the sample, around 88% are singletons; the top ten hold 1.7%. The source material was PBMCs. The source of these receptors is a middle-aged man in good health and CMV-seropositive.

The rearrangement uses TRBV5-1 and TRBJ2-7, with 8 positions matching TRBD2. The length of the CDR3 is 16 residues. V lost 2 bases and J lost 0; bases outside the gene matches: 7. CDR1 and CDR2 (germline): SGHRS, YFSETQ. Here the CDR3 DNA reads TGCGCCAGCAGCTTCCTTACTAGCGGTTACTCCTACGAGCAGTACTTC. Translation gives CASSFLTSGYSYEQYF.

This clone was found once. This rearrangement joins TRBV25-1 to TRBJ2-1; 8 nucleotides align to TRBD1. CDR1 and CDR2 (germline): MGHDK, SYGVNS. This CDR3 contains 12 residues. The J segment lost 7 bases and the V segment lost 10 bases, leaving 6 bases of the junction unmatched. CDR3: CAIGTGGNEQFF. The DNA of the CDR3 is TGTGCCATCGGGACAGGTGGAAATGAGCAGTTCTTC.

V usage is TRBV4-1 and J usage is TRBJ2-7; D is perhaps TRBD1 (6 bases). The length of the CDR3 is 14 residues. The germline V gene has CDR1 MGHRA and CDR2 YSYEKL. Trimming took off 4 bases at V and 4 bases at J, with 14 bases between the two ends. Here the CDR3 DNA reads TGCGCCAGCAGCCCCCGTTACAGGGTTTACGAGCAGTACTTC. The encoded protein is CASSPRYRVYEQYF.

J is TRBJ2-5 and V is TRBV27, with 12 bases aligning to TRBD2. There are 15 residues in the CDR3. Germline V lookup: CDR1 MNHEY, CDR2 SMNVEV (reference sequence). After removal of 2 bases from V and 4 bases from J, the junction contained 2 bases not matched to a gene. CDR3 nucleotides: TGTGCCAGCAGTTTACTAGCGGGAGGGGCAGAGACCCAGTACTTC. It specifies CASSLLAGGAETQYF.

The chain combines TRBV11-2 with TRBJ2-1, with TRBD2 matching over 7 bases. The CDR3 has 15 amino acids. Germline V gives CDR1 SGHAT, CDR2 FQNNGV. Germline trimming cut 5 bases from V and 2 bases from J; bases unmatched to any gene: 6. CDR3 sequence (DNA): TGTGCCAGCAGCCCAACGAGCGGGGCCTACAATGAGCAGTTCTTC. Its protein product is CASSPTSGAYNEQFF.

The CDR3 is CASSARLVGEQYF. The CDR3 bases are TGTGCCAGCAGCGCCCGACTAGTAGGCGAGCAGTACTTC. V gene TRBV9 combines with J gene TRBJ2-7; tentatively, D is TRBD2 (6 bases). V lost 3 bases and J 6 bases, leaving 13 bases between the germline ends. The germline CDR1 and CDR2 sequences are SGDLS and YYNGEE. The CDR3 totals 13 residues.

This chain connects TRBV7-9 to TRBJ2-7, with 9 bases identical to TRBD2. Trimming removed 5 bases from V and 5 bases from J; junction bases left unmatched: 10. The CDR3 spans 15 residues. Germline CDR1 SEHNR, CDR2 FQNEAQ (reference sequence). The DNA of the CDR3 is TGTGCCAGCAGCCCGGGTGGGCGGGGGGGAGACGAGCAGTACTTC. Encoded protein: CASSPGGRGGDEQYF.